The rows below give T cell receptor beta chains drawn from one sample of a study of cytomegalovirus exposure and HLA in healthy donors. Repertoires were generated with immunoSEQ multiplex PCR, while TCRdb's copy carries only in-frame clones and drops some. This table lists 150,000 to 200,000 clones. The sample taken for sequencing was PBMCs. The receptors originated from an older woman in good health and CMV-seronegative. The CDR3 runs from the conserved cysteine through the conserved F or W. A D gene is named only where the DNA matches it firmly.

v_call	j_call	d_call	cdr3_nt	cdr3_aa
TRBV19	TRBJ1-1	TRBD1	TGTGCCAGTAGTATACCCCGGACAGGGCACACTGAAGCTTTCTTT	CASSIPRTGHTEAFF
TRBV6-6	TRBJ2-3	TRBD1	TGTGCCAGCAGTTCCTTAGACAGGGTCGCAGATACGCAGTATTTT	CASSSLDRVADTQYF
TRBV7-8	TRBJ2-5	-	TGTGCCAGCAGCCCCCCGGGGGGCTTGGAGACCCAGTACTTC	CASSPPGGLETQYF
TRBV27	TRBJ2-3	TRBD2	TGTGCCAGCAGTCACCCGGGACTAGCGGGAATTACAGATACGCAGTATTTT	CASSHPGLAGITDTQYF
TRBV7-2	TRBJ2-1	-	TGTGCCAGCAGCTCCGAAGCGTACAATGAGCAGTTCTTC	CASSSEAYNEQFF
TRBV10-3	TRBJ2-2	TRBD2	TGTGCCATCAGTGCCCCCAAGCGGGGGGGCCGAACCGGGGAGCTGTTTTTT	CAISAPKRGGRTGELFF
TRBV5-1	TRBJ1-2	-	TGCGCCAGCAGCCCCGGGTCCCCAATGCACTATGGCTACACCTTC	CASSPGSPMHYGYTF
TRBV2	TRBJ2-7	-	TGTGCCAGTACGGGGACCTACGAGCAGTACTTC	CASTGTYEQYF
TRBV5-4	TRBJ1-2	-	TGTGCCAGCAGCTTGGGGGGGCGCCCAATAAATTATGGCTACACCTTC	CASSLGGRPINYGYTF
TRBV6-1	TRBJ2-5	TRBD1	TGTGCCAGCAGTCCGACAGGGCAAGAGACCCAGTACTTC	CASSPTGQETQYF
TRBV27	TRBJ1-2	TRBD1	TGTGCCAGCAGTTCTACCCCCGGGACAGGGCTCGGCTACACCTTC	CASSSTPGTGLGYTF
TRBV7-3	TRBJ2-7	-	TGTGCCAGCAGCTTAACGGGAGCTTCCTACGAGCAGTACTTC	CASSLTGASYEQYF
TRBV10-3	TRBJ2-3	TRBD1	TGTGCCATCAGTCGGACAGGGGGAACTGTCGGTACAGATACGCAGTATTTT	CAISRTGGTVGTDTQYF
TRBV5-1	TRBJ1-1	TRBD1	TGCGCCAGCAGCTTGACAGGGGGAGACACTGAAGCTTTCTTT	CASSLTGGDTEAFF
TRBV7-8	TRBJ1-1	-	TGTGCCAGCAGCCTTTTGACACAGAACACTGAAGCTTTCTTT	CASSLLTQNTEAFF
TRBV10-1	TRBJ2-3	-	TGCGCCAGCAGTGAGCGGGATACGCAGTATTTT	CASSERDTQYF
TRBV19	TRBJ1-5	-	TGTGCCAGTAGTATATTCAGGTATGGCAATCAGCCCCAGCATTTT	CASSIFRYGNQPQHF